Listed here are 9 T cell receptor beta chains from one sample, sequenced in a study of cytomegalovirus exposure and HLA in healthy donors. Primers for the PCR totalled 60 Vbeta and 13 Jbeta. Clones were read by immunoSEQ multiplex PCR, and TCRdb kept only the in-frame ones, dropping some. This sample carries roughly 200,000 clones, 75% to 85% of them seen once, and the ten largest clones take about 2.2%. Specimen: PBMCs. Receptors were obtained from a woman aged 50 to 60 in good health and CMV-seronegative.

This clone was seen only once. The chain couples TRBV30 to TRBJ1-5; 8 nucleotides match TRBD1. The germline CDR1 and CDR2 sequences are GTSNPN and SVGIG (reference sequence). This CDR3 is built from 15 residues. V was clipped by 5 bases and J by 3 bases; unmatched bases: 9. The CDR3 loop reads CAWGTGQGLNQPQHF. The CDR3 coding sequence is TGTGCCTGGGGGACCGGACAGGGACTCAATCAGCCCCAGCATTTT.

The CDR3 loop is CASSELTGGTYEQYF. The CDR3 nucleotides read TGTGCCAGCAGTGAACTCACAGGGGGGACCTACGAGCAGTACTTC. V is TRBV2 and J is TRBJ2-7; TRBD1 matches 8 bases. In germline, CDR1 is SNHLY, CDR2 FYNNEI. CDR3 length equals 15 residues. Trimming removed 2 bases from V and 2 bases from J; junction bases left unmatched: 5.

This sequence joins TRBV27 and TRBJ2-7; 11 bases are a match to TRBD2. Unmatched junction bases numbered 5, after V lost 6 bases and J lost 7 bases. The CDR3 is made up of 13 amino acids. Looked up from germline, CDR1 is MNHEY and CDR2 is SMNVEV (reference sequence). The chain's CDR3 is CASSLGLAEEQYF. Here the CDR3 DNA reads TGTGCCAGCAGCCTGGGACTAGCGGAAGAGCAGTACTTC.

The genes are TRBV6-1 and TRBJ1-6; no definite D call. Trimming pared 2 bases from V and 7 bases from J, leaving 12 bases between. CDR1 is MNHNS and CDR2 is SASEGT in the germline V gene. The CDR3 is 15 residues long. The CDR3 is CASSERQAINSPLHF. CDR3 DNA sequence: TGTGCCAGCAGTGAAAGGCAGGCGATAAATTCACCCCTCCACTTT.

This chain joins TRBV5-1 and TRBJ1-1, with D possibly matching TRBD1 (6 bases). The CDR3 loop spans 14 amino acids. Trimming pared 0 bases from V and 1 base from J, leaving 7 bases between. CDR1 and CDR2 from the germline V gene are SGHRS and YFSETQ. The CDR3 region is CASSLAQGNTEAFF. Here the CDR3 DNA reads TGCGCCAGCAGCTTGGCACAGGGGAACACTGAAGCTTTCTTT.

The genes are TRBV28 and TRBJ1-2; TRBD1 matches 7 bases. Germline V gene sequence: CDR1 MDHEN, CDR2 SYDVKM. The junction had 5 bases not matched to a gene; V was cut back by 3 bases and J by 7 bases. The CDR3 loop spans 13 amino acids. DNA of the CDR3: TGTGCCAGCAGTTTGTCACAGGGGATTGGCTACACCTTC. Translated, it gives CASSLSQGIGYTF.

The CDR3 loop is CASSLDQGREQFF. The DNA for the CDR3 is TGTGCCAGCAGCTTAGATCAGGGTCGTGAGCAGTTCTTC. J is TRBJ2-1 and V is TRBV11-2; weak D call: TRBD1 (5 bases). CDR1 and CDR2 from the germline V gene are SGHAT and FQNNGV. CDR3 length: 13 amino acids. V lost 0 bases, J lost 9 bases, and 9 bases lay in between.

The chain recombines TRBV6-5 with TRBJ2-5, with 9 bases that match TRBD2. J lost 8 bases, V lost 5 bases, and 9 bases had no gene match. This CDR3 has 14 residues. CDR1 MNHEY and CDR2 SVGAGI come from the germline V gene. The CDR3 DNA sequence: TGTGCCAGCAGTCCCCGTCGAGCGGGAGGCACCCAGTACTTC. Its protein product is CASSPRRAGGTQYF.

As concerns this clone: This same CDR3 is encoded by further DNA sequences in the sample. The rearrangement joins TRBV7-9 to TRBJ1-4; D may be TRBD1 (6 bases). CDR3 length: 15 amino acids. V was shortened by 3 bases and J by 5 bases, with 13 bases between the two germline ends. CDR1 SEHNR and CDR2 FQNEAQ come from the germline V gene (reference sequence). The CDR3 loop reads CASSFGEGGNEKLFF. CDR3 coding DNA: TGTGCCAGCAGCTTTGGAGAGGGGGGGAATGAAAAACTGTTTTTT. Complete variable domain (other parts from reference TRBV7-9 and TRBJ1-4): DTGVSQNPRHKITKRGQNVTFRCDPISEHNRLYWYRQTLGQGPEFLTYFQNEAQLEKSRLLSDRFSAERPKGSFSTLEIQRTEQGDSAMYLCASSFGEGGNEKLFFGSGTQLSVL.